Shown below are 26 T cell receptor beta chains from a single sample sequenced in a study of blood T cell repertoires in COVID-19. The assay was immunoSEQ multiplex PCR, and TCRdb's table has in-frame clones only and misses some. The repertoire consists of about 210,000 clones, with under 85% occurring once and the leading ten covering over 6.5%. The sequenced sample was peripheral blood. The receptors here all came from a woman older than 75 with COVID-19, enrolled during active disease.

This rearrangement joins TRBV6-6 to TRBJ2-2; D might be TRBD1 (5 bases). The CDR3 has 16 residues. Trimming shortened V by 7 bases and J by 6 bases, and 21 bases separated the two germline ends. The V gene's germline CDR1 is MNHNY and CDR2 SVGAGI (reference sequence). CDR3 in DNA: TGTGCCAGCATGGGGCCAGGAAAAGGTTCACCCGGGGAGCTGTTTTTT. It is translated as CASMGPGKGSPGELFF.

The genes are TRBV20-1 and TRBJ2-7; D is unresolved. The CDR3 totals 10 residues. V was cut by 6 bases and J by 5 bases, with 8 bases left in between. CDR1 and CDR2 from the germline V gene are DFQATT and SNEGSKA (reference sequence). CDR3 nucleotide sequence: TGCAGTGCCGCTCGAGACGAGCAGTACTTC. Translation: CSAARDEQYF.

The V gene is TRBV28, the J gene TRBJ1-2, with a tentative D call TRBD1 (6 bases). Germline V gene sequence: CDR1 MDHEN, CDR2 SYDVKM. This CDR3 has 14 amino acids. Trimming took off 5 bases at V and 4 bases at J, with 14 bases between the two ends. The CDR3 sequence is CASSGRLGAYGYTF. The CDR3 nucleotides read TGTGCCAGCAGTGGCAGGCTGGGGGCCTATGGCTACACCTTC.

The rearrangement links TRBV6-1 to TRBJ1-2, with D uncertain. Between the trimmed V and J ends, which lost 1 base and 4 bases, there was a span of 7 bases. CDR3 length: 13 amino acids. CDR1 is MNHNS, CDR2 SASEGT, per germline. In nucleotides, the CDR3 is TGTGCCAGCAGTGAAGGACGGGGCTATGGCTACACCTTC. Translated: CASSEGRGYGYTF.

The rearrangement uses TRBV28 and TRBJ1-3; 8 bases align to TRBD1. V lost 5 bases and J lost 3; bases outside the gene matches: 3. Germline V gene data show CDR1 as MDHEN and CDR2 as SYDVKM. This CDR3 contains 14 residues. CDR3 protein: CASSQGADGNTIYF. Here the CDR3 DNA reads TGTGCCAGCAGTCAGGGGGCGGATGGAAACACCATATATTTT.

The chain joins TRBV7-3 to TRBJ2-2, with 8 bases matching TRBD2. The CDR3 is made up of 16 amino acids. From germline, CDR1 is SGHTA and CDR2 FQGTGA. Trimming at V came to 5 bases and at J to 1 base, leaving 6 bases not matched to a gene. The CDR3 coding sequence is TGTGCCAGCAGCCCCCGGGGGGGACGGAACACCGGGGAGCTGTTTTTT. Protein product: CASSPRGGRNTGELFF.

The J gene is TRBJ2-5, the V gene TRBV18; D is perhaps TRBD2 (5 bases). The CDR3 length is 15 residues. The V and J ends lost 3 bases and 1 base respectively, with 12 bases between them. Germline V gene data show CDR1 as KGHSH and CDR2 as LQKENI. The CDR3 DNA sequence: TGTGCCAGCTCACCCGGACTGGGCCCCCAAGAGACCCAGTACTTC. This sequence encodes CASSPGLGPQETQYF.

The V call is TRBV3-1 (or the pseudogene TRBV3-2), the J call TRBJ2-7; a possible D gene is TRBD1 (5 bases). Germline values: CDR1 LGHDT, CDR2 YNNKEL (reference sequence). This CDR3 comprises 15 residues. The ends were cut back, 3 bases at V and 5 bases at J, with 17 bases in the middle. CDR3 protein: CASSHTQGFIHEQYF. CDR3 nucleotides: TGTGCCAGCAGCCACACGCAGGGATTCATCCACGAGCAGTACTTC.

This chain uses TRBV5-1 with TRBJ1-2; 7 nucleotides match TRBD1. CDR1 and CDR2 from the germline V gene are SGHRS and YFSETQ. V lost 1 base and J lost 3; bases outside the gene matches: 3. There are 14 residues in the CDR3. In nucleotides, the CDR3 is TGCGCCAGCAGCTTGAGGCAGGGGGACTATGGCTACACCTTC. Protein sequence: CASSLRQGDYGYTF.

The chain couples TRBV5-1 to TRBJ1-5; D is possibly TRBD1 (6 bases). CDR3 length: 13 residues. Germline CDR1 and CDR2: SGHRS and YFSETQ. Trimming cost V 7 bases and J 6 bases, with 14 bases left between them. The CDR3, as DNA: TGCGCCAGCCGTCCAGGGGCGGGTCAGCCCCAGCATTTT. Its protein product is CASRPGAGQPQHF.

The chain recombines TRBV5-1 with TRBJ2-3; 8 bases agree with TRBD2. Trimming took 4 bases from V and 2 from J; bases not matched to a gene: 3. The CDR3 is made up of 14 amino acids. In germline, CDR1 is SGHRS, CDR2 YFSETQ. The DNA of the CDR3 is TGCGCCAGCAGCCGGGGGGGACCCACAGATACGCAGTATTTT. This encodes CASSRGGPTDTQYF.

The V gene is TRBV19, the J gene TRBJ2-5; D may be TRBD1 (5 bases). V lost 4 bases and J 5 bases, leaving 11 bases between the germline ends. The CDR3 consists of 13 residues. Germline CDR1 and CDR2: LNHDA and SQIVND (reference sequence). CDR3 protein: CASSKGHGETQYF. DNA for the CDR3: TGTGCCAGTAGTAAGGGGCACGGGGAGACCCAGTACTTC.

The rearrangement joins TRBV5-1 to TRBJ1-6; 7 bases agree with TRBD1. This CDR3 region has 15 residues. Looked up from germline, CDR1 is SGHRS and CDR2 is YFSETQ. Trimming at V came to 3 bases and at J to 3 bases, leaving 3 bases not matched to a gene. This CDR3 reads CASSSRDSYNSPLHF. The CDR3 nucleotides are TGCGCCAGCAGCTCCCGGGACAGCTATAATTCACCCCTCCACTTT. The full variable domain, completed using reference TRBV5-1 and TRBJ1-6, is KAGVTQTPRYLIKTRGQQVTLSCSPISGHRSVSWYQQTPGQGLQFLFEYFSETQRNKGNFPGRFSGRQFSNSRSEMNVSTLELGDSALYLCASSSRDSYNSPLHFGNGTRLTVT.

The CDR3 DNA sequence: TGTGCCAGCAGCCAAGGGACTAGCGGGAGGTACGAGCAGTACTTC. This encodes CASSQGTSGRYEQYF. This chain uses TRBV3-1 (or the pseudogene TRBV3-2) with TRBJ2-7; 14 bases match TRBD2. The germline gives CDR1 LGHDT, CDR2 YNNKEL (reference sequence). The CDR3 is 15 residues long. V dropped 1 base and J dropped 4; count of bases not matched to a gene: 0.

V usage is TRBV5-4 and J usage is TRBJ1-6; 7 bases align to TRBD1. The CDR3 spans 15 residues. V lost 4 bases to trimming and J lost 6 bases; unmatched junction nucleotides: 7. Looked up from germline, CDR1 is SGHNT and CDR2 is YYREEE (reference sequence). The CDR3 DNA reads TGTGCCAGCAGCAGACAGGGACAGCTTAATTCACCCCTCCACTTT. Its protein is CASSRQGQLNSPLHF.

This sequence joins TRBV5-3 and TRBJ1-2, with TRBD1 matching 7 bases. TRBV5-3 is marked as an open reading frame, function uncertain. The CDR3 is 15 amino acids. J lost 3 bases, V lost 3 bases, and 8 bases had no gene match. The CDR3 region has the DNA TGTGCCAGAAGCTCGGGCGGTGGGACAGACTATGGCTACACCTTC. It codes for CARSSGGGTDYGYTF.

The chain is built from TRBV5-5 and TRBJ1-1; 8 nucleotides line up with TRBD1. Per germline, CDR1 SGHKS and CDR2 YYEKEE (reference sequence). The CDR3 extends over 15 amino acids. V trimming: 0 bases; J trimming: 1 base; junction bases outside the gene matches: 2. CDR3 nucleotides: TGTGCCAGCAGCTTGGGGACAGGGTGGAACACTGAAGCTTTCTTT. Translating gives CASSLGTGWNTEAFF.

The J gene is TRBJ1-4, the V gene TRBV6-5; 7 bases fit TRBD1. The trim removed 6 bases at V and 3 bases at J, leaving 4 bases unmatched. The length of the CDR3 is 14 residues. Germline CDR1 and CDR2: MNHEY and SVGAGI. Here the CDR3 reads CASRRGLANEKLFF. In nucleotides, the CDR3 is TGTGCCAGCAGGAGGGGGCTGGCTAATGAAAAACTGTTTTTT.

The genes are TRBV10-1 and TRBJ1-1, with D possibly TRBD1 on 6 matching bases. The length of the CDR3 is 14 residues. The germline CDR1 and CDR2 sequences are WNHNN and SYGVQD (reference sequence). The V end was cut by 0 bases, the J end by 5 bases, with 10 bases between. The CDR3 region is CASSESGGWTEAFF. DNA of the CDR3: TGCGCCAGCAGTGAGTCAGGGGGATGGACTGAAGCTTTCTTT.

The chain combines TRBV6-1 with TRBJ1-6; D remains ambiguous. The CDR3 covers 15 residues. V lost 1 base to trimming and J lost 6 bases, with 10 bases between them. Looked up from germline, CDR1 is MNHNS and CDR2 is SASEGT. The CDR3 protein is CASSEESHINSPLHF. DNA for the CDR3: TGTGCCAGCAGTGAAGAAAGCCATATTAATTCACCCCTCCACTTT.

The chain couples TRBV6-4 to TRBJ2-1; 7 bases map to TRBD2. Trimming took 4 bases from V and 6 from J; bases not matched to a gene: 9. Germline CDR1 MRHNA, CDR2 SNTAGT. This CDR3 contains 15 residues. CDR3 bases: TGTGCCAGCAGTGTTGGCGGGAGTGTCCCCAATGAGCAGTTCTTC. This translates into CASSVGGSVPNEQFF.

J is TRBJ1-2 and V is TRBV5-1; 8 bases fit TRBD1. This CDR3 has 15 amino acids. Trimming took 0 bases from V and 5 from J; bases not matched to a gene: 6. Germline V gene lookup returns CDR1 SGHRS and CDR2 YFSETQ. Here the CDR3 reads CASSLGTGLGYGYTF. In DNA, the CDR3 is TGCGCCAGCAGCTTGGGGACAGGGCTCGGATATGGCTACACCTTC.

The rearrangement uses TRBV6-6 and TRBJ1-6, with a tentative D call TRBD1 (5 bases). V lost 7 bases, J lost 11 bases, and 15 bases lay in between. Per the germline V gene, CDR1 is MNHNY and CDR2 is SVGAGI (reference sequence). CDR3 size: 13 residues. CDR3 in DNA: TGTGCCAGCAAGGGAGGGACGTTTGCACCCCTCCACTTT. Protein product: CASKGGTFAPLHF.

With regard to this clone: The junction departs from germline at one end; a sequencing error may be responsible. V usage is TRBV7-9 and J usage is TRBJ1-3; weak D call: TRBD1 (5 bases). CDR1 is SEHNR, CDR2 FQNEAQ, per germline (reference sequence). This CDR3 region has 12 residues. The CDR3 sequence: CASSLSGTDDHF. CDR3 sequence (DNA): TGTGCCAGCAGCTTATCTGGGACTGACGACCATTTT.

This clone was observed a single time. This chain links TRBV11-2 with TRBJ2-3; 8 bases line up with TRBD2. This CDR3 has 16 amino acids. V lost 1 base to trimming and J lost 2 bases; unmatched junction nucleotides: 5. Germline V lookup: CDR1 SGHAT, CDR2 FQNNGV. The CDR3 bases are TGTGCCAGCAGCTTAGCGTCGGGGGGGATCACAGATACGCAGTATTTT. Translating gives CASSLASGGITDTQYF.

J is TRBJ2-3 and V is TRBV5-4, with D possibly being TRBD2 (5 bases). The CDR3 sequence is 14 residues long. The V and J ends lost 0 bases and 4 bases respectively, with 9 bases between them. Germline lookup yields CDR1 SGHNT and CDR2 YYREEE (reference sequence). The CDR3 here is CASSLVLAADTQYF. The CDR3, as DNA: TGTGCCAGCAGCTTGGTTCTAGCCGCAGATACGCAGTATTTT.